This T cell receptor beta chain was observed in a study of blood T cell repertoires in COVID-19. Study details: Acute and convalescent COVID-19 specimens originated in the United States, Italy and Spain. Sample material is recorded as cDNA or gDNA derived from T cells, B-cell-depleted T cells, or PBMCs.

As handled by the study authors: For nucleated cells, counts were estimated from reference gene primer amplification. Assay: immunoSEQ multiplex PCR; the TCRdb copy retains only in-frame clones and omits some. That table supplies the V and J calls and clone size; D and trimming were determined from the DNA. The sample contains around 94,000 clones, roughly 82% of which appear only once. This clone was detected only a few times. CDR1 is KGHSH and CDR2 is LQKENI in the germline V gene. CDR3 length equals 14 residues. V was trimmed by 3 bases and J by 2 bases, leaving 11 bases between them. The TCR comes from a human donor in a cohort sampled during active COVID-19. Sequencing was done on a sample of peripheral blood. V usage is TRBV18 and J usage is TRBJ2-7, with a possible D match to TRBD1 (5 bases). CDR3 bases: TGTGCCAGCTCACCCGGCAGGGCCACCTACGAGCAGTACTTC. It encodes CASSPGRATYEQYF.